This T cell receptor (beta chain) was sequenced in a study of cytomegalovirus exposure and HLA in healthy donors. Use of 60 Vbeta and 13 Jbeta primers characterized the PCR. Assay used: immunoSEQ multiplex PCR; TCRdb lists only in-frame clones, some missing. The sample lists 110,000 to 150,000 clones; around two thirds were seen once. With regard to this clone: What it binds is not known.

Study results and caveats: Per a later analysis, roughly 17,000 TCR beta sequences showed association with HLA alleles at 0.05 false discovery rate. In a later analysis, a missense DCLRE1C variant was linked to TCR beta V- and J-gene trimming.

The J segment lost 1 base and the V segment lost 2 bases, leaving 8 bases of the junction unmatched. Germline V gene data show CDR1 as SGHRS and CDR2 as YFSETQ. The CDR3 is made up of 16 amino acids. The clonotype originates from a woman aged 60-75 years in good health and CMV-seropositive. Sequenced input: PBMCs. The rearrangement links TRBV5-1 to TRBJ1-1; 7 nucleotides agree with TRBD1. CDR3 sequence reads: CASSFRTGARNTEAFF. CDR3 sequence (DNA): TGCGCCAGCAGCTTCCGAACAGGGGCAAGGAACACTGAAGCTTTCTTT.